The rows below give T cell receptor beta chains drawn from one sample of a study of cytomegalovirus exposure and HLA in healthy donors. Method: immunoSEQ multiplex PCR; TCRdb's copy keeps in-frame clones and lacks some. This sample contains more than 35,000 clones. Source material: PBMCs. The receptors come from a man aged 25-45 years in good health and CMV-seronegative. Each CDR3 is given with its conserved first and last residue. Fields, in order: J gene, D gene, V gene, CDR3 protein, CDR3 DNA. D genes are given only for firm matches.

J gene: TRBJ2-1; D gene: -; V gene: TRBV7-2; CDR3 protein: CASSLGASSSYNEQFF; CDR3 DNA: TGTGCCAGCAGCTTAGGCGCCTCTAGCTCCTACAATGAGCAGTTCTTC
J gene: TRBJ2-3; D gene: TRBD1; V gene: TRBV7-9; CDR3 protein: CASSLAQGESQYF; CDR3 DNA: TGTGCCAGCAGCTTAGCGCAGGGGGAGTCGCAGTATTTT
J gene: TRBJ1-1; D gene: -; V gene: TRBV6-5; CDR3 protein: CASSYVGGDTEAFF; CDR3 DNA: TGTGCCAGCAGTTACGTGGGGGGAGACACTGAAGCTTTCTTT
J gene: TRBJ2-5; D gene: TRBD1; V gene: TRBV7-6; CDR3 protein: CASSPSDRAGETQYF; CDR3 DNA: TGTGCCAGCAGCCCCTCCGACAGGGCAGGGGAGACCCAGTACTTC
J gene: TRBJ2-5; D gene: TRBD2; V gene: TRBV6-5; CDR3 protein: CASSPSGRETQYF; CDR3 DNA: TGTGCCAGCAGCCCGAGCGGGAGGGAGACCCAGTACTTC
J gene: TRBJ2-5; D gene: -; V gene: TRBV11-2; CDR3 protein: CASSERHRRAAETQYF; CDR3 DNA: TGTGCCAGCAGCGAGCGCCACCGGAGGGCCGCAGAGACCCAGTACTTC
J gene: TRBJ1-2; D gene: -; V gene: TRBV29-1; CDR3 protein: CSVEEAPGSKVNGYTF; CDR3 DNA: TGCAGCGTTGAAGAAGCTCCGGGGAGCAAGGTAAATGGCTACACCTTC
J gene: TRBJ2-5; D gene: -; V gene: TRBV18; CDR3 protein: CASSPPVTAETQYF; CDR3 DNA: TGTGCCAGCTCACCACCAGTCACAGCAGAGACCCAGTACTTC
J gene: TRBJ2-3; D gene: -; V gene: TRBV18; CDR3 protein: CASSPTQGSTSTDTQYF; CDR3 DNA: TGTGCCAGCTCACCGACACAGGGATCTACTAGCACAGATACGCAGTATTTT
J gene: TRBJ1-2; D gene: TRBD1; V gene: TRBV6-5; CDR3 protein: CASSRGGKGNGYTF; CDR3 DNA: TGTGCCAGCAGTAGAGGGGGCAAGGGCAATGGCTACACCTTC
J gene: TRBJ2-3; D gene: TRBD2; V gene: TRBV18; CDR3 protein: CASSPTSGVDTQYF; CDR3 DNA: TGTGCCAGCTCACCGACTAGCGGGGTAGATACGCAGTATTTT